The sample holds a few counts of the clone carrying this T cell receptor beta chain. The antigen remains undetermined. This entry comes from a study of regulatory T cells in long-lasting Graves disease. Time point of the sample: newly diagnosed GD, antithyroid drugs for less than 3 months. Scientists built the TCR library using RNA that was extracted from PBMCs. Through Arm-PCR of CDR3 regions and iRepertoire HTBI primers, TCR beta libraries were built. TCRdb reprocessed the multiplex PCR reads via MiXCR and lists one record per CDR3 protein. The profile shows 380,000 or so distinct CDR3 sequences, under 20% of them singletons. Findings and caveats of the study: Among persistent patients, a larger number of public clonotypes were shared (about 2,800) than among newly diagnosed patients (just over 950).

The V end lost 5 bases, the J end lost 1 base, and 11 bases lay between the germline ends. The length of the CDR3 is 14 residues. Per germline, CDR1 KGHSH and CDR2 LQKENI. The same data also contributed to another study, on T cells in Graves' hyperthyroidism and ophthalmopathy. That work adds: Researchers defined stable Graves' hyperthyroidism as no ophthalmopathy progression within 18 months. A set of HTBI primers served as the primers for a first-round RT-PCR of the TCR CDR3.

The chain recombines TRBV18 with TRBJ1-1; TRBD1 might be the D (6 bases). The sample consisted of peripheral blood mononuclear cells (PBMCs), taken at new diagnosis, from a patient treated with antithyroid drugs. The sequence derives from a woman younger than 30 with Graves disease. The CDR3 protein is CASSIQDRNTEAFF. CDR3 DNA: TGTGCCAGCTCAATTCAGGACAGGAACACTGAAGCTTTCTTT.